Reported below is one TCR beta chain. The antigen remains unidentified. Germline CDR1 reads SGHTS; CDR2 reads YDEGEE. The CDR3 is 17 amino acids. The J segment lost 4 bases and the V segment lost 4 bases, leaving 11 bases of the junction unmatched. These data belong to a study of cytomegalovirus exposure and HLA in healthy donors. Whole-study results and caveats: A likely sequencing artifact accounted for one observed cluster of highly shared sequence variants. The records held CMV serostatus as the only immune exposure information. TCR beta V- and J-gene trimming was later associated with a missense DCLRE1C variant.

PCR was performed using 60 Vbeta and 13 Jbeta primers. Libraries were prepared by immunoSEQ multiplex PCR; TCRdb keeps only in-frame clonotypes and omits some of them. The sample has 90,000 to 130,000 clones; roughly 80% are singletons. The sequence was obtained from a man aged 25 to 40 in good health and CMV-seropositive. This chain joins TRBV5-8 and TRBJ2-5; 12 nucleotides align to TRBD2. Sequencing was carried out using PBMCs. The CDR3 DNA follows: TGTGCCAGCAGCCCGCCCCCTAGCGGGAGGGCCACAGAGACCCAGTACTTC. Amino acid sequence: CASSPPPSGRATETQYF.